Below are 23 T cell receptor beta chains sequenced from a single sample in a study of Graves' ophthalmopathy and Graves' hyperthyroidism. RNA transcripts were the template, and TCR beta CDR3 regions were amplified from them. An initial RT-PCR round employing HTBI primers preceded a second-round multiplex PCR. A single record per CDR3 protein comes from TCRdb applying MiXCR to the multiplex PCR reads. The sample includes about 220,000 distinct CDR3 sequences, roughly a fifth seen only once; the top ten take 43%. The specimen sequenced was peripheral blood. The receptors come from a woman aged 45 to 65 with Graves' ophthalmopathy.

This clonotype was observed many times. This chain joins TRBV6-2 or TRBV6-3 and TRBJ2-2, with D possibly being TRBD1 (6 bases). Trimming left V 3 bases short and J 2 bases short, with 10 bases between. CDR1 is MNHEY and CDR2 is SVGEGT in the germline V gene. This CDR3 has 15 residues. CDR3 loop: CASSYRDTNTGELFF. The DNA of the CDR3 is TGTGCCAGCAGTTATAGGGACACCAACACCGGGGAGCTGTTTTTT.

This clonotype was counted at least ten times. Mismatch with germline at one junction end may stem from a read error. The V and J genes are TRBV12-3 or TRBV12-4 and TRBJ2-2; possible D gene TRBD2, 6 bases. This CDR3 contains 14 residues. CDR3 bases: TGTGCCAGCAGTCCGGGACTCCCCACCGGGGAGCTGCTTTTT. Translation: CASSPGLPTGELLF.

There are many counts of this clonotype. This chain uses TRBV5-1 with TRBJ1-2, with 9 bases aligning to TRBD1. The junction had 8 bases not matched to a gene; V was cut back by 3 bases and J by 5 bases. The CDR3 is 15 residues long. Germline lookup yields CDR1 SGHRS and CDR2 YFSETQ. Here the CDR3 DNA reads TGCGCCAGCAGCTCCGGGACAGGGAGCGGGTATGGCTACACCTTC. This translates into CASSSGTGSGYGYTF.

This clonotype was counted only a few times. The chain recombines TRBV30 with TRBJ1-5; a weak D match, TRBD1 (5 bases). V shed 2 bases and J shed 5 bases, with 13 bases lying between them. Germline V gene data show CDR1 as GTSNPN and CDR2 as SVGIG (reference sequence). This CDR3 comprises 14 residues. The CDR3 DNA reads as TGTGCCTGGAGTCGGGGGAGGTGGGATCAGCCCCAGCATTTT. As protein: CAWSRGRWDQPQHF.

This clonotype was counted many times. The chain is built from TRBV20-1 and TRBJ1-6; D perhaps matches TRBD1 (6 bases). This CDR3 spans 13 amino acids. The germline V gene encodes CDR1 DFQATT and CDR2 SNEGSKA (reference sequence). CDR3 protein: CSGRDTPGSPLHF. Written as DNA, the CDR3 is TGCAGCGGCAGGGACACTCCTGGTTCACCCCTCCACTTT.

This clonotype was seen at least ten times. V usage is TRBV10-3 and J usage is TRBJ1-2; tentative D call: TRBD1 (6 bases). Trimming pared 4 bases from V and 4 bases from J, leaving 10 bases between. The CDR3 covers 13 residues. Germline-derived CDR1 and CDR2 are ENHRY and SYGVKD. The CDR3 DNA reads TGTGCCATCAGTGGCGGGGGGCCCTATGGCTACACCTTC. This sequence encodes CAISGGGPYGYTF.

The chain links TRBV29-1 to TRBJ2-2, with D possibly being TRBD2 (6 bases). The germline V gene has CDR1 SQVTM and CDR2 ANQGSEA. This CDR3 spans 14 amino acids. Trimming took off 1 base at V and 4 bases at J, with 10 bases between the two ends. This CDR3 is CSVEVRGVTGELFF. CDR3 DNA sequence: TGCAGCGTTGAAGTTCGCGGGGTCACCGGGGAGCTGTTTTTT.

The gene calls are TRBV2 and TRBJ2-7; D may be TRBD2 (6 bases). CDR3 length equals 13 residues. Germline lookup yields CDR1 SNHLY and CDR2 FYNNEI. V was shortened by 3 bases and J by 3 bases, with 9 bases between the two germline ends. For the CDR3, the DNA is TGTGCCAGCAGTGAGCGGGAACTCTACGAGCAGTACTTC. This encodes CASSERELYEQYF.

This clonotype was detected ten times or more. This chain links TRBV27 with TRBJ1-1, with 10 bases aligning to TRBD1. Trimming cost V 7 bases and J 3 bases; bases outside gene matches: 2. Germline assignment: CDR1 MNHEY and CDR2 SMNVEV (reference sequence). The CDR3 has 13 residues. In DNA, the CDR3 is TGTGCCAGCATTGGGACAGGGGACACTGAAGCTTTCTTT. Translated: CASIGTGDTEAFF.

The chain couples TRBV7-3 to TRBJ2-5; 7 bases are a match to TRBD1. V dropped 5 bases and J dropped 3; count of bases not matched to a gene: 3. The CDR3 runs to 13 residues. Germline values: CDR1 SGHTA, CDR2 FQGTGA. The CDR3 here is CASSQDRKETQYF. The DNA for the CDR3 is TGTGCCAGCAGCCAGGACAGGAAAGAGACCCAGTACTTC. Together with reference TRBV7-3 and TRBJ2-5, the CDR3 gives the full variable domain: GAGVSQTPSNKVTEKGKYVELRCDPISGHTALYWYRQSLGQGPEFLIYFQGTGAADDSGLPNDRFFAVRPEGSVSTLKIQRTERGDSAVYLCASSQDRKETQYFGPGTRLLVL.

The chain employs TRBV4-1 and TRBJ2-7; no clear D gene. From germline, CDR1 is MGHRA and CDR2 YSYEKL. V dropped 0 bases and J dropped 5 bases, with 14 bases sitting between them. The CDR3 extends over 15 amino acids. The CDR3 nucleotides are TGCGCCAGCAGCCAAGAGGTCAGGAGCGTAGACGAGCAGTACTTC. This encodes CASSQEVRSVDEQYF.

The J gene is TRBJ1-1, the V gene TRBV27, with D perhaps TRBD1 (6 bases). The V end was cut by 4 bases, the J end by 1 base, with 19 bases between. The germline V gene has CDR1 MNHEY and CDR2 SMNVEV (reference sequence). The CDR3 runs 17 residues. CDR3 nucleotides: TGTGCCAGCAGTTCCCCTCCGGGGGGCGGGAGGAACACTGAAGCTTTCTTT. This sequence encodes CASSSPPGGGRNTEAFF.

This chain uses TRBV20-1 with TRBJ2-7; the D gene is possibly TRBD2 (6 bases). V lost 7 bases and J 0 bases, leaving 22 bases between the germline ends. CDR3 length: 16 amino acids. CDR1 DFQATT and CDR2 SNEGSKA come from the germline V gene (reference sequence). The CDR3 nucleotides are TGCAGTGTCCCAGGGCCCAGCGGAGGGATCTCCTACGAGCAGTACTTC. This encodes CSVPGPSGGISYEQYF.

Only a few counts were recorded for this clonotype. A clone one base away is much larger, so this may be a read error. The chain has TRBV6-2 or TRBV6-3 and TRBJ2-7; D is unresolved. V lost 1 base and J 5 bases, leaving 3 bases between the germline ends. Germline values: CDR1 MNHEY, CDR2 SVGEGT. The CDR3 extends over 11 amino acids. The CDR3 DNA reads as TGTGCCAGCAGTTACTTGAACGAGCAGTACTTC. Its translation is CASSYLNEQYF.

This clonotype showed up many times. The CDR3 here is CASSRTGGAHEQYF. The CDR3 DNA follows: TGTGCCAGCAGCCGTACAGGGGGTGCTCACGAGCAGTACTTC. J is TRBJ2-7 and V is TRBV7-8, with 8 bases identical to TRBD1. This CDR3 region has 14 residues. Trimming cost V 5 bases and J 5 bases; bases outside gene matches: 8. Germline V CDR1 and CDR2: SGHVS, FQNEAQ.

In this sample, this clonotype turned up many times. This sequence joins TRBV27 and TRBJ1-2; D is unclear. Trimming cost V 5 bases and J 8 bases, with 18 bases left between them. The CDR3 is made up of 14 amino acids. Germline-derived CDR1 and CDR2 are MNHEY and SMNVEV (reference sequence). CDR3 bases: TGTGCCAGCAGTATACACCGGGAGAGAGGGGGCTACACCTTC. The encoded protein is CASSIHRERGGYTF.

This clonotype was counted ten times or more. The chain couples TRBV7-2 to TRBJ1-5; D not resolved. Trimming removed 0 bases at V and 2 bases at J, with 8 bases between. CDR3 size: 15 residues. Looked up from germline, CDR1 is SGHTA and CDR2 is FQGNSA. In nucleotides, the CDR3 is TGTGCCAGCAGCTTAGCGCTAACCCGCAATCAGCCCCAGCATTTT. Amino acids: CASSLALTRNQPQHF.

This clonotype was counted a few times. This rearrangement joins TRBV6-1 to TRBJ2-2; D remains ambiguous. CDR1 and CDR2 (germline): MNHNS, SASEGT. V gave up 6 bases and J gave up 0 bases, with 8 bases separating them. The length of the CDR3 is 14 residues. This CDR3 reads CASSAITNTGELFF. The DNA of the CDR3 is TGTGCCAGCAGCGCTATAACGAACACCGGGGAGCTGTTTTTT.

This clonotype was seen just once. In nucleotides, the CDR3 is TGTGCCACGGACCTGACCGGGATGAACACTGAAGCTTTCTTT. Protein sequence: CATDLTGMNTEAFF. The chain employs TRBV6-2 or TRBV6-3 and TRBJ1-1; no definite D call. Looked up from germline, CDR1 is MNHEY and CDR2 is SVGEGT. Between the trimmed V and J ends, which lost 10 bases and 0 bases, there was a span of 15 bases. The CDR3 covers 14 residues.

V and J are TRBV12-3 or TRBV12-4 and TRBJ2-5; 12 positions match TRBD2. The CDR3 loop spans 15 amino acids. The junction had 6 bases not matched to a gene; V was cut back by 5 bases and J by 5 bases. This CDR3 is CASSPSGRAGETQYF. The CDR3 DNA reads as TGTGCCAGCAGTCCTAGCGGGAGGGCAGGGGAGACCCAGTACTTC.

This chain joins TRBV30 and TRBJ2-5; 14 nucleotides match TRBD2. Germline CDR1 is GTSNPN and CDR2 is SVGIG (reference sequence). The length of the CDR3 is 16 residues. V shed 4 bases and J 4 bases; nucleotides not matched to a gene: 8. CDR3 protein: CAWTRLAGGLTETQYF. CDR3 in DNA: TGTGCCTGGACCAGACTAGCGGGAGGGCTGACAGAGACCCAGTACTTC.

In this sample, this clonotype turned up many times. The chain has TRBV20-1 and TRBJ2-7, with D perhaps TRBD2 (5 bases). The V gene lost 2 bases and the J gene lost 2 bases, with 7 bases spanning the gap. This CDR3 region has 12 residues. Germline lookup yields CDR1 DFQATT and CDR2 SNEGSKA (reference sequence). The CDR3 reads CSARLATYEQYF. The CDR3, as DNA: TGCAGTGCTAGACTAGCTACCTACGAGCAGTACTTC.

This clonotype was found a few times. The J gene is TRBJ2-7, the V gene TRBV19; D gene uncertain. Per germline, CDR1 LNHDA and CDR2 SQIVND (reference sequence). Trimming took 1 base from V and 1 from J, leaving 14 bases between them. The CDR3 has 16 amino acids. Here the CDR3 reads CASSIVSVSKSYEQYF. CDR3 bases: TGTGCCAGTAGTATAGTTTCCGTGAGCAAATCCTACGAGCAGTACTTC.